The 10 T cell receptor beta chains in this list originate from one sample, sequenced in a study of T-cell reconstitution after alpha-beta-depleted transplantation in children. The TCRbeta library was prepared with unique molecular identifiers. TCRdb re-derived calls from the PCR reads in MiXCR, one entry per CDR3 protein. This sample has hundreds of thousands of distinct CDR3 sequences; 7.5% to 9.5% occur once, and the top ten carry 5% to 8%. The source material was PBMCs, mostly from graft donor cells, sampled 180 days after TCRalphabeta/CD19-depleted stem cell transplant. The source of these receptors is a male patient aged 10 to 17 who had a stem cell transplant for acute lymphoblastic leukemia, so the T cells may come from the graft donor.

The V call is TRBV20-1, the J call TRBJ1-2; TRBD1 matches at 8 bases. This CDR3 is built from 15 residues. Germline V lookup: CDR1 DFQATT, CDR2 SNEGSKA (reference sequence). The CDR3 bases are TGCTGCGCTAGAGATTGGACAGGGAGGTCCTATGGCTACACCTTC. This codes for CCARDWTGRSYGYTF.

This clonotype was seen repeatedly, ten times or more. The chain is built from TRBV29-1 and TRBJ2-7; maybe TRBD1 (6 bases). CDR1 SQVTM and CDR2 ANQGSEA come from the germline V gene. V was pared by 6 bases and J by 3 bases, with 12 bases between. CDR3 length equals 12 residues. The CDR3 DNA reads TGCAGCGTGGCCGGGACAAGCTACGAGCAGTACTTC. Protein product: CSVAGTSYEQYF.

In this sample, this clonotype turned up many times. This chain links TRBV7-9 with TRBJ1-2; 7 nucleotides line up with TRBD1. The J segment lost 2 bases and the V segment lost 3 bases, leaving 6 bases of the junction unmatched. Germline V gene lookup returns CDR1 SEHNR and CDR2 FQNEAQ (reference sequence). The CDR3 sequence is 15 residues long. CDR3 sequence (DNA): TGTGCCAGCAGCTTTGGGCAGGGGGAGAACTATGGCTACACCTTC. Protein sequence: CASSFGQGENYGYTF.

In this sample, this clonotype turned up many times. Here the CDR3 DNA reads TGTGCCAGTACGACGGACCGCTATGAAAACATTCAGTACTTC. It specifies CASTTDRYENIQYF. This chain joins TRBV19 and TRBJ2-4; D ambiguous. The germline V and J ends were trimmed by 7 bases and 5 bases, with 15 bases remaining between them. Germline V gives CDR1 LNHDA, CDR2 SQIVND (reference sequence). This CDR3 has 14 residues.

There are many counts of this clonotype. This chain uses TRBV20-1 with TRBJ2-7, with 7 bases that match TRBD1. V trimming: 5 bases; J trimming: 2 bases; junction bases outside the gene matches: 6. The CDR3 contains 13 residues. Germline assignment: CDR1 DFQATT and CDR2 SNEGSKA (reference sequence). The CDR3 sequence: CSAADRVAYEQYF. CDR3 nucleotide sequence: TGCAGTGCTGCAGACAGGGTCGCCTACGAGCAGTACTTC.

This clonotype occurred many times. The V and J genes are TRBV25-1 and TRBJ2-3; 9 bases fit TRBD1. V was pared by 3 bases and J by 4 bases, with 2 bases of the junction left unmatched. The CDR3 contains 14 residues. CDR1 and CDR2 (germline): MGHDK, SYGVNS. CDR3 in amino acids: CASSEGQGPDTQYF. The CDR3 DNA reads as TGTGCCAGCAGTGAGGGACAGGGACCAGATACGCAGTATTTT.

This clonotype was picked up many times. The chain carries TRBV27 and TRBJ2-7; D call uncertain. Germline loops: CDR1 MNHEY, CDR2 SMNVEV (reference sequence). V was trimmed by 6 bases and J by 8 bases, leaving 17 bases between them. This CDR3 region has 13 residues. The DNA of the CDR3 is TGTGCCAGCAGATCCTACCCTTGGTTTCAGCAGTACTTC. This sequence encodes CASRSYPWFQQYF.

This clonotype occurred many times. The CDR3 protein is CSVEAWGGDYGYTF. The CDR3 DNA sequence: TGCAGCGTTGAAGCATGGGGTGGGGACTATGGCTACACCTTC. The rearrangement joins TRBV29-1 to TRBJ1-2; D is ambiguous. CDR3 length: 14 amino acids. V lost 1 base and J lost 3, with 12 bases in between. Germline lookup yields CDR1 SQVTM and CDR2 ANQGSEA.

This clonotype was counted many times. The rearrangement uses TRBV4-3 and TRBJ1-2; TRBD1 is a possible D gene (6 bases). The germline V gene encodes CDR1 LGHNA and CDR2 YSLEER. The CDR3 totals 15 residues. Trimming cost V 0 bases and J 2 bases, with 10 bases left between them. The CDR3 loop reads CASSQETGMNYGYTF. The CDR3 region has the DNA TGCGCCAGCAGCCAAGAAACAGGGATGAACTATGGCTACACCTTC.

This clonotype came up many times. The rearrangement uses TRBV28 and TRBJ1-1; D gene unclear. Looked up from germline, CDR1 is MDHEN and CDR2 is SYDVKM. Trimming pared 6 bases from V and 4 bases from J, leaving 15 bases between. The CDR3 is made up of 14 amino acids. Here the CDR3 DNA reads TGTGCCAGCAGCCCTACCCTGGGAATCACTGAAGCTTTCTTT. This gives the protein CASSPTLGITEAFF.